These 5 T cell receptor beta chains originate from one sample sequenced in a study of T cells in localized non-small cell lung cancer. The table came from immunoSEQ multiplex PCR; TCRdb's copy has only in-frame clones and leaves some out. Of over 40,000 clones listed, over 80% are singletons. Specimen: peripheral blood mononuclear cells, collected before any cancer treatment. These receptors all stem from a man between 40 and 70 years old with stage III lung adenocarcinoma.

The rearrangement joins TRBV5-1 to TRBJ2-3, with D possibly being TRBD2 (6 bases). The germline V gene has CDR1 SGHRS and CDR2 YFSETQ. Trimming removed 4 bases at V and 2 bases at J, with 17 bases between. The length of the CDR3 is 16 residues. CDR3 sequence (DNA): TGCGCCAGCAGCCTCTTGGGGGGAGGCTTCACAGATACGCAGTATTTT. Its translation: CASSLLGGGFTDTQYF.

This chain uses TRBV6-5 with TRBJ1-1; D gene uncertain. The V end lost 6 bases, the J end lost 7 bases, and 12 bases lay between the germline ends. CDR1 MNHEY and CDR2 SVGAGI come from the germline V gene. The length of the CDR3 is 12 residues. This CDR3 is CASRPHGDEAFF. CDR3 DNA: TGTGCCAGCAGACCCCATGGGGATGAAGCTTTCTTT.

V gene TRBV5-6 combines with J gene TRBJ1-2, with D tentatively TRBD1 (6 bases). The CDR3 has 16 residues. V lost 0 bases to trimming and J lost 5 bases, with 17 bases between them. CDR1 is SGHDT and CDR2 is YYEEEE in the germline V gene. CDR3 loop: CASSLEAVRGQYGYTF. The CDR3 DNA follows: TGTGCCAGCAGCTTGGAGGCCGTCAGGGGACAATATGGCTACACCTTC.

This chain joins TRBV11-2 and TRBJ2-1; D is undetermined. Per germline, CDR1 SGHAT and CDR2 FQNNGV. V dropped 4 bases and J dropped 7 bases, with 17 bases sitting between them. This CDR3 is built from 15 residues. CDR3 sequence (DNA): TGTGCCAGCAGCTCCCTCCGAAGGGCCGAAAATGAGCAGTTCTTC. Translating it yields CASSSLRRAENEQFF.

The V gene is TRBV20-1, the J gene TRBJ2-7, with D maybe TRBD1 (5 bases). CDR3 length equals 11 residues. V shed 5 bases and J shed 4 bases, with 9 bases lying between them. Germline CDR1 and CDR2: DFQATT and SNEGSKA (reference sequence). The CDR3 protein is CSASQGYEQYF. The CDR3 DNA reads TGCAGTGCTTCCCAGGGTTACGAGCAGTACTTC.